Reported below is one TCR beta chain. The sample comes from a study of T cells after somatic rescue of genetic block. Produced via immunoSEQ multiplex PCR; TCRdb's table is partial and in-frame only. The top ten clones hold 2.8% of a sample with some 74,000 clones, approximately 91% of them seen once. This CDR3 is built from 15 residues. The trim removed 4 bases at V and 3 bases at J, leaving 8 bases unmatched. Germline CDR1 is SGDLS and CDR2 is YYNGEE. The chain combines TRBV9 with TRBJ2-7; 9 positions agree with TRBD1. The sequenced sample was peripheral blood mononuclear cells (PBMCs). This TCR derives from a man between 25 and 39 years old. The CDR3 reads CASSPSGTGNYEQYF. CDR3 DNA sequence: TGTGCCAGCAGCCCCAGTGGGACAGGGAACTACGAGCAGTACTTC.